These 2 T cell receptor beta chains share one sample of origin, sequenced in a study of beta chain features in type 1 diabetes. As every portion of the isolated RNA was reverse transcribed, the sequencing read expressed TCRB transcripts. Using immunoSEQ multiplex PCR, the repertoire was profiled, and TCRdb retains in-frame clones only, with some absent. In the table there are fewer than 550,000 clones, about 10% of which are singletons. Source material: naive CD4+ T cells from blood. These receptors all come from a woman aged 18-35 years in good health.

The rearrangement links TRBV18 to TRBJ2-7; 9 bases map to TRBD1. The germline V gene has CDR1 KGHSH and CDR2 LQKENI. Unmatched junction bases numbered 6, after V lost 3 bases and J lost 3 bases. This CDR3 comprises 15 residues. The CDR3 loop is CASSPGTGTRYEQYV. For the CDR3, the DNA is TGTGCCAGCTCACCGGGGACAGGGACCCGCTACGAGCAGTACGTC.

The table lists this clone with a few counts. This chain joins TRBV28 and TRBJ1-6, with 9 bases matching TRBD1. The CDR3 covers 18 residues. CDR1 and CDR2 (germline): MDHEN, SYDVKM. V was clipped by 3 bases and J by 9 bases; unmatched bases: 15. This CDR3 reads CASSLGVMRQGDSSPLHF. The CDR3 DNA reads as TGTGCCAGCAGTTTGGGTGTAATGCGACAGGGGGACAGTTCACCCCTCCACTTT.